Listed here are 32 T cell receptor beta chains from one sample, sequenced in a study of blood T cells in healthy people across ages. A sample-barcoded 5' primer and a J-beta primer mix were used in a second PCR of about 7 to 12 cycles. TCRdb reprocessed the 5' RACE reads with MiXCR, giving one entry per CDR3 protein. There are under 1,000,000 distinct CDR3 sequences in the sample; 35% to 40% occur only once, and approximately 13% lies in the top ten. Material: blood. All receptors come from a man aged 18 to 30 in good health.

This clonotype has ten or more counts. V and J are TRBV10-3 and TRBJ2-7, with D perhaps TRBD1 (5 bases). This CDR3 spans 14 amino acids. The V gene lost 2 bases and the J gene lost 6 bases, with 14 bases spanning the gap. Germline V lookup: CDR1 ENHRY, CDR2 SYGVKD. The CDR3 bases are TGTGCCATCAGTGAGGGGGCGATGAACTCCGAGCAGTACTTC. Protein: CAISEGAMNSEQYF.

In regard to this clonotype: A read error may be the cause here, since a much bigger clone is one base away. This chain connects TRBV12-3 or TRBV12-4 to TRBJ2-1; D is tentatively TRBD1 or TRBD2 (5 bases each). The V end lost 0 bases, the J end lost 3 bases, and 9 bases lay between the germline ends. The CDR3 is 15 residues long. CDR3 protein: CASSLAGTIYNEQFF. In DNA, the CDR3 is TGTGCCAGCAGTTTAGCCGGGACGATCTACAATGAGCAGTTCTTC.

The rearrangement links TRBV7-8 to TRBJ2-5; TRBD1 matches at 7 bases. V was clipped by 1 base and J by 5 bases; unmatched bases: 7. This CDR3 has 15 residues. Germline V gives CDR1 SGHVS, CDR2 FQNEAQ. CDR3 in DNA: TGTGCCAGCAGCTTAGGACAGGGTGTAGGCGAGACCCAGTACTTC. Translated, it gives CASSLGQGVGETQYF.

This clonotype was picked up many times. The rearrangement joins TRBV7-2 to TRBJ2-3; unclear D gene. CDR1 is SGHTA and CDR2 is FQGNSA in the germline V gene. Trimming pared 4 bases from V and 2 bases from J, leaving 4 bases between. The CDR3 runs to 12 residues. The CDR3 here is CASSSYTDTQYF. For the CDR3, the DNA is TGTGCCAGCAGCTCCTACACAGATACGCAGTATTTT. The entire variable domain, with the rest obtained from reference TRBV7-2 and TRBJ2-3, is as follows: GAGVSQSPSNKVTEKGKDVELRCDPISGHTALYWYRQSLGQGLEFLIYFQGNSAPDKSGLPSDRFSAERTGGSVSTLTIQRTQQEDSAVYLCASSSYTDTQYFGPGTRLTVL.

The CDR3 DNA follows: TGTGCCAGCAGTGCCGGTTCGGGCAGGGTGAACACTGAAGCTTTCTTT. Protein: CASSAGSGRVNTEAFF. The chain carries TRBV12-3 or TRBV12-4 and TRBJ1-1; perhaps TRBD1 as D (5 bases). CDR3 length equals 16 residues. Trimming shortened V by 5 bases and J by 0 bases, and 16 bases separated the two germline ends.

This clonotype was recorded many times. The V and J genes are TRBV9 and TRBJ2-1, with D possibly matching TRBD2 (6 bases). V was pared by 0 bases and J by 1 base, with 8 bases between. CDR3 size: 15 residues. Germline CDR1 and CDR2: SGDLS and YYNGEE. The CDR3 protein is CASSVAGDSYNEQFF. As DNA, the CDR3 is TGTGCCAGCAGCGTAGCGGGGGATTCCTACAATGAGCAGTTCTTC.

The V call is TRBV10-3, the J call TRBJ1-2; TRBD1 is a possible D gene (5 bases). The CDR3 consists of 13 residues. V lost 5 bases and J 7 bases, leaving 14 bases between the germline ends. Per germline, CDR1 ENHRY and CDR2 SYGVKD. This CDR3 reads CAISTTDPGGYTF. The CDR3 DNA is TGTGCCATCAGTACGACAGACCCGGGTGGCTACACCTTC.

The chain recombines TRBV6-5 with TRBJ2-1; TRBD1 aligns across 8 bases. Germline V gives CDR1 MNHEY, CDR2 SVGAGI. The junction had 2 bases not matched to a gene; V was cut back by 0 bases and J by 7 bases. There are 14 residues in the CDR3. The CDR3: CASSYSTGANEQFF. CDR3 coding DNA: TGTGCCAGCAGTTACTCGACAGGGGCGAATGAGCAGTTCTTC.

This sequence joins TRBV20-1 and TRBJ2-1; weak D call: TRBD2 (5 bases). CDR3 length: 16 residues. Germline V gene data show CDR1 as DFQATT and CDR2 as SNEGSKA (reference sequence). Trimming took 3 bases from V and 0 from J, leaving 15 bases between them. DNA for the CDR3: TGCAGTGCTAGGATAGGCAGCGGAAGCTCCTACAATGAGCAGTTCTTC. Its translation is CSARIGSGSSYNEQFF.

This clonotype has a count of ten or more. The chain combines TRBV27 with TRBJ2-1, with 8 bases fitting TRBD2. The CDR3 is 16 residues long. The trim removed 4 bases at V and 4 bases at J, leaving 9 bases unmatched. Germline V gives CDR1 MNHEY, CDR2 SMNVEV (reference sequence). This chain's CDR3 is CASSSLSGGGYNEQFF. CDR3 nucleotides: TGTGCCAGCAGTTCACTGTCCGGGGGGGGATACAATGAGCAGTTCTTC.

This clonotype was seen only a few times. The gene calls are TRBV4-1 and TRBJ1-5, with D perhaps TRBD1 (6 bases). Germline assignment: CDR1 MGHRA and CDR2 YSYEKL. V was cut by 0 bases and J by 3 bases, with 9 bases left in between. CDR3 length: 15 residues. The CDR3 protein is CASSQDGGPNQPQHF. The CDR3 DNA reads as TGCGCCAGCAGCCAAGATGGGGGCCCCAATCAGCCCCAGCATTTT.

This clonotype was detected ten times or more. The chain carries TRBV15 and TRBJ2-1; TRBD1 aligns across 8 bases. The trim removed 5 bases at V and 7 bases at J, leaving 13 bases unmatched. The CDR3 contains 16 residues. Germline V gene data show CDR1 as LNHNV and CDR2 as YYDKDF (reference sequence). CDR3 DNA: TGTGCCACCAGCCCCCATCCGGGACAGGAGCAGAATGAGCAGTTCTTC. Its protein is CATSPHPGQEQNEQFF.

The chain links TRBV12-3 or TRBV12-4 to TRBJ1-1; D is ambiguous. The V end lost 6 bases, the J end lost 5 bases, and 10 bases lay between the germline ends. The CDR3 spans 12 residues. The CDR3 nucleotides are TGTGCCAGCAGGATGGTTGGGACTGAAGCTTTCTTT. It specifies CASRMVGTEAFF.

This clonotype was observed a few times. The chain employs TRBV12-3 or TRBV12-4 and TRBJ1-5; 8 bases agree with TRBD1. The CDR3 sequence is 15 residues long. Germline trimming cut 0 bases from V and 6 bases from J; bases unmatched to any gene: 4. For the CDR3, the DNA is TGTGCCAGCAGTTTAGCCACAGGGGGTGGTCAGCCCCAGCATTTT. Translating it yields CASSLATGGGQPQHF.

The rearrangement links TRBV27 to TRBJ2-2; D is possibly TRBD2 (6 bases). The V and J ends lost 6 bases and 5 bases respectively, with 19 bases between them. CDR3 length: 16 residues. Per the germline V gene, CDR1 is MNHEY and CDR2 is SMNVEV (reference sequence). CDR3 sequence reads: CASSLRGSAGTGELFF. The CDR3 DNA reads TGTGCCAGCAGCTTACGGGGGAGTGCCGGTACCGGGGAGCTGTTTTTT.

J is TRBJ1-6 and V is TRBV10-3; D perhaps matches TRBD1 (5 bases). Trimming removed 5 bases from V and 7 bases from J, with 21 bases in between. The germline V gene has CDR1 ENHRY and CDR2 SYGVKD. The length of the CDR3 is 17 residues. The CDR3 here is CAISRTHPGKGNSPLHF. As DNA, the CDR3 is TGTGCCATCAGTCGGACCCACCCAGGGAAGGGCAATTCACCCCTCCACTTT.

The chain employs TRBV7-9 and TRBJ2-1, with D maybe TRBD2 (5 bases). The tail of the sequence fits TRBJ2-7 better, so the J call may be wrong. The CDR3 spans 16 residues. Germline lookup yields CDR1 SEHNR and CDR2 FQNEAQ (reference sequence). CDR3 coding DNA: TGTGCCAGCAGCTTAGGGACTTTTCGAGCCTACAATGAGCAGTACTTC. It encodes CASSLGTFRAYNEQYF.

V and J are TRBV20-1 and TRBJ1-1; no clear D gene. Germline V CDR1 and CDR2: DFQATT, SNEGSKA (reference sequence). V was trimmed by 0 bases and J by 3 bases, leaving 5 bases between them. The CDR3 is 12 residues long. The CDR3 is CSARESDTEAFF. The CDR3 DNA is TGCAGTGCTAGAGAGTCGGACACTGAAGCTTTCTTT.

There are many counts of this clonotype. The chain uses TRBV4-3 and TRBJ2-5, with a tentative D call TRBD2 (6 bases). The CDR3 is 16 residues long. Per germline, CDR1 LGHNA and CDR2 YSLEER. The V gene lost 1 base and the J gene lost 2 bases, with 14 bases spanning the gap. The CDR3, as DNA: TGCGCCAGCAGCCAAGGCCTGGGGGGTACTCAAGAGACCCAGTACTTC. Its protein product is CASSQGLGGTQETQYF.

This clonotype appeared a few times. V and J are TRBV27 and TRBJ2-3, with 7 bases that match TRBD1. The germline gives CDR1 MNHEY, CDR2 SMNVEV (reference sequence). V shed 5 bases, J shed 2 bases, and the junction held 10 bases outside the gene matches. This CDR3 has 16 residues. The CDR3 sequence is CASSPGTVRNTDTQYF. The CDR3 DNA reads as TGTGCCAGCAGTCCTGGGACAGTACGCAACACAGATACGCAGTATTTT.

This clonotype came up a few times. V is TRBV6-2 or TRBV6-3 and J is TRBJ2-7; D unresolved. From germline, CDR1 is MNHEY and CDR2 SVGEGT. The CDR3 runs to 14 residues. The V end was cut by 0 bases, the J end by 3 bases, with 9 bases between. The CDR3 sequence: CASSYSGKVYEQYF. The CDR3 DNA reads TGTGCCAGCAGTTACTCGGGCAAGGTCTACGAGCAGTACTTC.

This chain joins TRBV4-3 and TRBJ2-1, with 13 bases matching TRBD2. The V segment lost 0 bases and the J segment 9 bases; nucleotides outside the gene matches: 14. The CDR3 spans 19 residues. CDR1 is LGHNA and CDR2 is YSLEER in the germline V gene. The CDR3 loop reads CASSQDGATSGGATCEQFF. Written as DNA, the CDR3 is TGCGCCAGCAGCCAAGATGGGGCAACTAGCGGGGGGGCAACGTGTGAGCAGTTCTTC.

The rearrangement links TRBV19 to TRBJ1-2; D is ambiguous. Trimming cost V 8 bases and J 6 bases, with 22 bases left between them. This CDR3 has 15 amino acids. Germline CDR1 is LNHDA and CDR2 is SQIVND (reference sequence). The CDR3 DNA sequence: TGTGCCAGTTCTCCACTAGACACGAGGGTGAATGGCTACACCTTC. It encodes CASSPLDTRVNGYTF.

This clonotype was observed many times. The CDR3: CSARDVPPGTDTQYF. The CDR3 DNA reads TGCAGTGCTAGAGACGTGCCCCCAGGAACAGATACGCAGTATTTT. The J gene is TRBJ2-3, the V gene TRBV20-1; D unclear. The CDR3 length is 15 residues. Trimming took 0 bases from V and 3 from J, leaving 13 bases between them. From germline, CDR1 is DFQATT and CDR2 SNEGSKA (reference sequence).

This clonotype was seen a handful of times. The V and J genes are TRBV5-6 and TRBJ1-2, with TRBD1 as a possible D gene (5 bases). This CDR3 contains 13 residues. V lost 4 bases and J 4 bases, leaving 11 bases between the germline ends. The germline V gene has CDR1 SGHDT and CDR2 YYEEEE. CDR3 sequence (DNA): TGTGCCAGCAGCGTGGTCAGGGTCTATGGCTACACCTTC. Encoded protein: CASSVVRVYGYTF.

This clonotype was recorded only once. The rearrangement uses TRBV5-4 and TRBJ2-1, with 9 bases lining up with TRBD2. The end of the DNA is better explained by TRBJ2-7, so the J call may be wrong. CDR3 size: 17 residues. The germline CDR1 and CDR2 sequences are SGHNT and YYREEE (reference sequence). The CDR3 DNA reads TGTGCCAGCAGCCGGGGACGAGCGGGGGGATACTACAATGAGCAGTACTTC. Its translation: CASSRGRAGGYYNEQYF.

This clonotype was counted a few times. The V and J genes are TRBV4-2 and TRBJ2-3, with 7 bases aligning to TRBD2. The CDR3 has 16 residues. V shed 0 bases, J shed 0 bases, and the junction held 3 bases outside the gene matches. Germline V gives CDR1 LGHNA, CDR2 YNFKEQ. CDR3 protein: CASSQEGGGSTDTQYF. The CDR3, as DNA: TGTGCCAGCAGCCAAGAAGGCGGGGGTAGCACAGATACGCAGTATTTT.

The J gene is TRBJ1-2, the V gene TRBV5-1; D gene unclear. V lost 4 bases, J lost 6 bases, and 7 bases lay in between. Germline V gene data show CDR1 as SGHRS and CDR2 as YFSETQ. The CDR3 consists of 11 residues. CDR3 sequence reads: CASSREDGYTF. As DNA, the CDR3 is TGCGCCAGCAGCAGGGAGGATGGCTACACCTTC. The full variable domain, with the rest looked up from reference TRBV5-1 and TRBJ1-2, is KAGVTQTPRYLIKTRGQQVTLSCSPISGHRSVSWYQQTPGQGLQFLFEYFSETQRNKGNFPGRFSGRQFSNSRSEMNVSTLELGDSALYLCASSREDGYTFGSGTRLTVV.

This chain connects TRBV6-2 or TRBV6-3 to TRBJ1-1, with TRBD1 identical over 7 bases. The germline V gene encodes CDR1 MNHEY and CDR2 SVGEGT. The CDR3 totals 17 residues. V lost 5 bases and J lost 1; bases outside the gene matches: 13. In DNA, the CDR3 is TGTGCCAGCAGTCCGGAATCCGTGGACAGGCAGAACACTGAAGCTTTCTTT. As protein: CASSPESVDRQNTEAFF.

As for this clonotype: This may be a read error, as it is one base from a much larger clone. The CDR3 sequence: CASSRGRVQQETQYF. The CDR3 region has the DNA TGTGCCAGCAGCCGAGGGAGGGTTCAGCAAGAGACCCAGTACTTC. V usage is TRBV3-1 and J usage is TRBJ2-5; 7 bases align to TRBD2. Germline CDR1 is LGHDT and CDR2 is YNNKEL (reference sequence). This CDR3 has 15 amino acids. V lost 4 bases and J lost 2; bases outside the gene matches: 7.

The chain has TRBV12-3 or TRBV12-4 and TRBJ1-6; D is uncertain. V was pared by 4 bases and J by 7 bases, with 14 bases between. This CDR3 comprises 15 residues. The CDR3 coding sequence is TGTGCCAGCAGTTCTGTGGGGTCGGGCAATTCACCCCTCCACTTT. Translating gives CASSSVGSGNSPLHF.

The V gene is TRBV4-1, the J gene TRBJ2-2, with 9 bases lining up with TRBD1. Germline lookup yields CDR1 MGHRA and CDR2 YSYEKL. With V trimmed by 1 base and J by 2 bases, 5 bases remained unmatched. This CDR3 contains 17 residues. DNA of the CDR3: TGCGCCAGCAGCCAAGGCGGGACAGGGCTCAACACCGGGGAGCTGTTTTTT. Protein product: CASSQGGTGLNTGELFF.